This TCR beta chain appears in the sequencing data of a study of T cell responses to AZD1222 COVID-19 vaccine. Method: immunoSEQ multiplex PCR; TCRdb's copy keeps in-frame clones and lacks some. The sample lists under 150,000 clones; roughly 92% were seen once. The CDR3 is 15 residues long. The V and J ends lost 1 base and 8 bases, in that order; junction bases with no gene match: 8. The germline gives CDR1 LGHDT, CDR2 YNNKEL (reference sequence). Sequenced here: peripheral blood, sampled 28 days after the second AZD1222 dose. The sequence came from an adult who received the AZD1222 COVID-19 vaccine. The chain combines TRBV3-1 (or the pseudogene TRBV3-2) with TRBJ2-1, with 7 bases fitting TRBD1. CDR3 sequence reads: CASSQVTGMDDEQFF. CDR3 bases: TGTGCCAGCAGCCAAGTGACAGGGATGGACGATGAGCAGTTCTTC.